What follows is one T cell receptor beta chain and its context. The antigen remains unidentified. The data were taken from a study of shared clonotypes between healthy human individuals. Findings and caveats of the study: Across a handful of donors, naive CD4 shared around 5.1%, naive CD8 over 3%, memory CD4 roughly 2.2%, memory CD8 about 0.4%. Memory subsets generally showed lower estimated richness than naive subsets.

The table came from immunoSEQ multiplex PCR; TCRdb's copy has only in-frame clones and leaves some out. This sample yields around 2,000,000 clones, of which 85% to 95% are seen a single time; approximately 1.7% belongs to the top ten. This CDR3 spans 15 amino acids. The ends lost 1 base at V and 7 bases at J; junction bases unmatched: 7. Germline CDR1 MNHEY, CDR2 SMNVEV (reference sequence). Only CD45RO-negative cells positively selected for CCR7 counted as naive CD8 cells, so terminally differentiated effector memory CD45RA+ cells were excluded. The chain uses TRBV27 and TRBJ2-7; 10 nucleotides align to TRBD2. This clonotype was sampled from a man between 18 and 29 years old in good health. Some clones in this sample may be carry-over from other donors' samples. The source material was naive CD8+ T cells from PBMCs. CDR3 coding DNA: TGTGCCAGCAGTTTATTTCCTAGCGGGAGATGGGAGCAGTACTTC. Protein product: CASSLFPSGRWEQYF.